The rows below give T cell receptor beta chains drawn from one sample of a study of early stage breast cancer tumors. Produced via immunoSEQ multiplex PCR; TCRdb's table is partial and in-frame only. The sample shows fewer than 50,000 clones, over 60% of them seen only once. The sequenced sample consisted of blood. Receptors originate from a person in their fifties with breast cancer. The CDR3 runs from the conserved cysteine through the conserved F or W. The D gene is left open where the match is weak. Size is stated for part of the rows, as once, few or many counts, or as a class when the clone is expanded.

CDR3nt: TGCGCCAGCAGCTTGGAGGGACAGGGGACCGGGGAGCTGTTTTTT; CDR3aa: CASSLEGQGTGELFF; d_gene: TRBD1; j_gene: TRBJ2-2; abundance: -; v_gene: TRBV5-1
CDR3nt: TGTGCAAGTCGCTGCGGTATCGGGAGGGCCTCCTACGAGCAGTACTTC; CDR3aa: CASRCGIGRASYEQYF; d_gene: -; j_gene: TRBJ2-7; abundance: -; v_gene: TRBV12-2
CDR3nt: TGTGCCAGCAGCATCGGCGGATTGCAAGAGACCCAGTACTTC; CDR3aa: CASSIGGLQETQYF; d_gene: -; j_gene: TRBJ2-5; abundance: -; v_gene: TRBV7-2
CDR3nt: TGTGCCAGCAGCTTAGCGGGACAGGGGGTATACGAGCAGTACTTC; CDR3aa: CASSLAGQGVYEQYF; d_gene: TRBD1; j_gene: TRBJ2-7; abundance: -; v_gene: TRBV11-1
CDR3nt: TGTGCCAGCAGCTTGGCCGGGACCCAGCATTTT; CDR3aa: CASSLAGTQHF; d_gene: -; j_gene: TRBJ1-5; abundance: -; v_gene: TRBV5-8
CDR3nt: TGTGCCAGCTATACAGGGGGCAACACTGAAGCTTTCTTT; CDR3aa: CASYTGGNTEAFF; d_gene: TRBD1; j_gene: TRBJ1-1; abundance: -; v_gene: TRBV2
CDR3nt: TGTGCCAGCAGTTACTGGACAGGAAAACCCTACGAGCAGTACTTC; CDR3aa: CASSYWTGKPYEQYF; d_gene: TRBD1; j_gene: TRBJ2-7; abundance: -; v_gene: TRBV4-2
CDR3nt: TGTGCCAGCAGCACTATCCGAGCGGGGGGCACCGGGGAGCTGTTTTTT; CDR3aa: CASSTIRAGGTGELFF; d_gene: TRBD2; j_gene: TRBJ2-2; abundance: -; v_gene: TRBV5-6
CDR3nt: TGTGCCAGCAGCTTTGACAGGGCCTATGGCTACACCTTC; CDR3aa: CASSFDRAYGYTF; d_gene: TRBD1; j_gene: TRBJ1-2; abundance: -; v_gene: TRBV7-3
CDR3nt: TGTGCCAGCTTTACCGGGACTGGGCCCTACGAGCAGTACTTC; CDR3aa: CASFTGTGPYEQYF; d_gene: -; j_gene: TRBJ2-7; abundance: few; v_gene: TRBV6-1
CDR3nt: TGTGCCAGCAGTTTAGCCAACAGGGTCTCTGGGGCCAACGTCCTGACTTTC; CDR3aa: CASSLANRVSGANVLTF; d_gene: -; j_gene: TRBJ2-6; abundance: once; v_gene: TRBV27
CDR3nt: TGTGCCAGCAGTGAAGGGGCGGGAGGGCGTAATGAGCAGTTCTTC; CDR3aa: CASSEGAGGRNEQFF; d_gene: TRBD2; j_gene: TRBJ2-1; abundance: -; v_gene: TRBV6-4
CDR3nt: TGCGCCAGCAGCTCATTACCGGGACAGACTGGCGAGCAGTACTTC; CDR3aa: CASSSLPGQTGEQYF; d_gene: TRBD1; j_gene: TRBJ2-7; abundance: -; v_gene: TRBV5-1
CDR3nt: TGTGCCAGCAGCTATGGACATCTCTCCTACGAGCAGTACTTC; CDR3aa: CASSYGHLSYEQYF; d_gene: -; j_gene: TRBJ2-7; abundance: few; v_gene: TRBV7-9
CDR3nt: TGCGCCAGCAGCTTGGGGGTCCAGGCCTCTGGCTACACCTTC; CDR3aa: CASSLGVQASGYTF; d_gene: -; j_gene: TRBJ1-2; abundance: -; v_gene: TRBV5-1
CDR3nt: TGTGCCAGCAGTCCCCGGACAGTTGGAAACTATGGCTACACCTTC; CDR3aa: CASSPRTVGNYGYTF; d_gene: -; j_gene: TRBJ1-2; abundance: -; v_gene: TRBV27